This T cell receptor (beta chain) was documented in a study of T cells in Graves' hyperthyroidism and ophthalmopathy. This clonotype was seen repeatedly, ten times or more. This CDR3 spans 11 amino acids. V lost 1 base and J 12 bases, leaving 9 bases between the germline ends. Germline CDR1 LGHDT, CDR2 YNNKEL (reference sequence). RNA transcripts provided the source from which TCR beta CDR3 regions were amplified. The HTBI primer set was used in a first-round RT-PCR of the TCR CDR3. MiXCR was run by TCRdb on the multiplex PCR reads, yielding one entry per CDR3 protein. Among approximately 380,000 distinct CDR3 sequences listed, approximately 19% were seen once. Over 18 months, lack of ophthalmopathy progression marked Graves' hyperthyroidism as stable. Lactation, pregnancy, other autoimmune disease or uncontrolled infection excluded patients. Fresh peripheral blood, around 9.2 ml of it, supplied the PBMCs.

The chain recombines TRBV3-1 with TRBJ1-1; TRBD1 is a possible D gene (5 bases). This sequence was found in a woman between 18 and 29 years old with Graves' hyperthyroidism. The sequenced sample consisted of blood. The CDR3 nucleotides are TGTGCCAGCAGCCAAGCAGGGAGGCCTTTCTTT. It is translated as CASSQAGRPFF.